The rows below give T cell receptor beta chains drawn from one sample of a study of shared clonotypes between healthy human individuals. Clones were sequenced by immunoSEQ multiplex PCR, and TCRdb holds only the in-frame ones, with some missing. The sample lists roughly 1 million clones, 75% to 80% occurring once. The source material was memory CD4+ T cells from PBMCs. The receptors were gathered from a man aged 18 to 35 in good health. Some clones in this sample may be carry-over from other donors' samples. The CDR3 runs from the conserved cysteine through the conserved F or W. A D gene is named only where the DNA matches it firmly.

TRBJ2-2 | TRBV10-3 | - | CAISGEQFNTGELFF
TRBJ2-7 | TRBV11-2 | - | CASSLARRFNDEQYF
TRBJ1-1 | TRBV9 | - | CASSVEQLNTEAFF
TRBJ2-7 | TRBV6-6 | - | CASSTSRGQGEQYF
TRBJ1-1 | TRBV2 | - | CASSPSLGQWLNTEAFF
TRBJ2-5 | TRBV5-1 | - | CASSRRAPGHRRGQETQYF
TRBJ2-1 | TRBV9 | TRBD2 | CASSAGGTSYNEQFF
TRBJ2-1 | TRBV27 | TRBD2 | CASSFPGGGNEQFF
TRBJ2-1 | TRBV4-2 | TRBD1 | CASSRWTGGEGNEQFF
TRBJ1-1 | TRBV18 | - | CASSPNRQNLLNTEAFF
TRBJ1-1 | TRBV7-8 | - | CASVLLGGNTEAFF
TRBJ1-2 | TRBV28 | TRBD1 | CASSVLRDRSPTF
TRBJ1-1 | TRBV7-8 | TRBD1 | CASSPRDREKAFF
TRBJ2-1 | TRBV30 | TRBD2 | CAWRTKTGLRNEQFF
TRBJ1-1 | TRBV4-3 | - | CASSQDIWAGNTEAFF
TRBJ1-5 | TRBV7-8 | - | CASSLDGNQPQHF
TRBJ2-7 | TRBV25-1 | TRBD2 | CATHRTSDTYEQYF
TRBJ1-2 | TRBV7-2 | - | CASSPPGVGGYTF
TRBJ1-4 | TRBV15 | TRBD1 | CATGKGAGREKLFF
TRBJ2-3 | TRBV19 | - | CASSIDYTWDTQYF
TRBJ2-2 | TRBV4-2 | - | CASSQEGYKNTGELFF
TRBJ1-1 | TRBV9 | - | CASSGSAANTEAFF
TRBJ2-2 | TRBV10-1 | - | CASSESRGPTGELFF
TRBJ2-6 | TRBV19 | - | CASKGGASGANVLTF
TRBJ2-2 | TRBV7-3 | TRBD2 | CASSLGGGTGELFF
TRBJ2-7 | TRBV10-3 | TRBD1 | CAISDSDRGSLEQYF
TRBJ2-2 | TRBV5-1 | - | CASSLAGALNTGELFF
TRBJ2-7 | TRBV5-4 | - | CASSLGGARALYEQYF
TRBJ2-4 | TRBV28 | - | CASNRSSPKNIQYF
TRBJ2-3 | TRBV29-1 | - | CSVEGGGQTSTDTQYF
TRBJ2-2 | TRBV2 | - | CASMVESGGLTGELFF
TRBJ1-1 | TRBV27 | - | CASRVGRGVNTEAFF
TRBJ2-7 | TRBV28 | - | CASSFIAPEDDSSYEQYF
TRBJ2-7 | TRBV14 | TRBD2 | CASSRTPTSGSLYEQYF
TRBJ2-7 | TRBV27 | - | CASSLAQVDMGEQYF
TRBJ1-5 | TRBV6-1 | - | CASSETRSNQPQHF
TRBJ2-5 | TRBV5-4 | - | CASSSGTPAGTPKETQYF
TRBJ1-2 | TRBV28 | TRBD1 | CASTPGQYSGYTF
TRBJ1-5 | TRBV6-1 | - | CASSQLSNQPQHF
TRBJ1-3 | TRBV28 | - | CASTPGHKLSGNTIYF
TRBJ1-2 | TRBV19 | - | CASRRSGEPYGYTF
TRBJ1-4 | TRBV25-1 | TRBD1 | CASSLGTANEKLFF
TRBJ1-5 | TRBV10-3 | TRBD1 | CAISADPNRGFGNQPQHF
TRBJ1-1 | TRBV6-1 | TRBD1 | CASSEYRGDTEAFF
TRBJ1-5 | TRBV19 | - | CASSIRREGNQPQHF
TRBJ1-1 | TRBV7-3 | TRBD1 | CASSLRPGQPNTEAFF
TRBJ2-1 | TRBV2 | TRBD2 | CASSTGLAGYNEQFF
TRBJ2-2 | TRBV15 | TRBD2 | CATSRDQIAGEELFF
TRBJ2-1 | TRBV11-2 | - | CASSSRGAGQRYNEQFF
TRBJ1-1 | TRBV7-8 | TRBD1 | CASGRDRGRTEAFF
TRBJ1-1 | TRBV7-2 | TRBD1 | CASSLVGGQGAAFF